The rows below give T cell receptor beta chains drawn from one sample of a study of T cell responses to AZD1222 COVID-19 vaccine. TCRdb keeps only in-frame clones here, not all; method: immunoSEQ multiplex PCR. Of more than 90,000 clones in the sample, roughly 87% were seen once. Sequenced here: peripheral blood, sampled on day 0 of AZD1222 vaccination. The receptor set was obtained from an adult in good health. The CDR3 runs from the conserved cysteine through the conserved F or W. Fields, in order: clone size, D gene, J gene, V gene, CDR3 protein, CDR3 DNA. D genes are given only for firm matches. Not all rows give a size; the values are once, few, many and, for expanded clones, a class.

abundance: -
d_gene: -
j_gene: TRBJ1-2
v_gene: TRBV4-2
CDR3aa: CASSQDLREQRGYTF
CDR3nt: TGTGCCAGCAGCCAAGATCTAAGGGAACAGCGTGGCTACACCTTC

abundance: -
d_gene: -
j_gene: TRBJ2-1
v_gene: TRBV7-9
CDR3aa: CASRGESYNEQFF
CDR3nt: TGTGCCAGCAGGGGTGAAAGTTACAATGAGCAGTTCTTC

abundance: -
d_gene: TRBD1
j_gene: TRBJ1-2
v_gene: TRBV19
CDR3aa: CASSPGQGKNYGYTF
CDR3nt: TGTGCCAGTAGTCCTGGACAGGGTAAGAACTATGGCTACACCTTC

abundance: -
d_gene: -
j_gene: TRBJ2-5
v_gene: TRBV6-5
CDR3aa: CASSYNDQETQYF
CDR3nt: TGTGCCAGCAGTTACAACGACCAAGAGACCCAGTACTTC

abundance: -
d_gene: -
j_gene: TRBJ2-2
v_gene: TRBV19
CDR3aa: CASSTRQGGTGELFF
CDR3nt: TGTGCCAGTAGTACAAGACAGGGAGGAACCGGGGAGCTGTTTTTT

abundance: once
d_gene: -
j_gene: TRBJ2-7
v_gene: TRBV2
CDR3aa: CASSRRVFQSTMQYF
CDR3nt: TGTGCCAGCAGCCGCAGGGTCTTTCAATCTACGATGCAGTACTTC

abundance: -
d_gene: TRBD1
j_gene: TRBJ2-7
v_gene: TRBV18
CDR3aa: CASSPYRTGDSEQYF
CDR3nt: TGTGCCAGCTCACCATACCGGACAGGGGACTCCGAGCAGTACTTC

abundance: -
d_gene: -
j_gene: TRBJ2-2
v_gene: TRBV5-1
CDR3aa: CASSLEYGANTGELFF
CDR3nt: TGCGCCAGCAGCTTGGAGTATGGGGCGAACACCGGGGAGCTGTTTTTT

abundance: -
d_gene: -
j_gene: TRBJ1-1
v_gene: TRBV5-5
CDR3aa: CASSLDGRVPTEAFF
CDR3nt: TGTGCCAGCAGCTTGGATGGGAGGGTCCCCACTGAAGCTTTCTTT

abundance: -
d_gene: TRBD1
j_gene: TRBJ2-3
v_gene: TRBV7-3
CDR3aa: CASSLMPPGQGRTQYF
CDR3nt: TGTGCCAGCAGCTTAATGCCACCGGGACAGGGAAGGACGCAGTATTTT

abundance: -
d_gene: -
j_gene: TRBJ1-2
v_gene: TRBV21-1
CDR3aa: CASSRDREKGGYTF
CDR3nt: TGTGCCAGCAGCAGGGACAGGGAAAAGGGTGGCTACACCTTC

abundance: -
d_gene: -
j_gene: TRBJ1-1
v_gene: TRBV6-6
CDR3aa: CASSYSRGNTEAFF
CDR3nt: TGTGCCAGCAGTTACTCCAGGGGGAACACTGAAGCTTTCTTT

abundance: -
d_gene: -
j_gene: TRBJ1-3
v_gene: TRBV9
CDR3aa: CASSAPGRDTIYF
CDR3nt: TGTGCCAGCAGCGCCCCCGGGAGAGACACCATATATTTT

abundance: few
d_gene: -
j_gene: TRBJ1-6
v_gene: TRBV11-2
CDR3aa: CASSLAGVSSYNSPLHF
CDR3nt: TGTGCCAGCAGCTTAGCGGGGGTGTCGTCCTATAATTCACCCCTCCACTTT

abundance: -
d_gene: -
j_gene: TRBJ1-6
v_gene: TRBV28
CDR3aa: CASSSLVPSPLHF
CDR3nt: TGTGCCAGCAGTTCCCTAGTTCCCTCACCCCTCCACTTT

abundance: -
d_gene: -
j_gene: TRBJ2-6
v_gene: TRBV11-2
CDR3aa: CASSSQDRPPGANVLTF
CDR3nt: TGTGCCAGCAGCTCCCAGGACAGACCGCCCGGGGCCAACGTCCTGACTTTC

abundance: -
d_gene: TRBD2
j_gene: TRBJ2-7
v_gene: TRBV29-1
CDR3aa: CSVGTSGNEQYF
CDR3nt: TGCAGCGTTGGGACTAGCGGGAACGAGCAGTACTTC

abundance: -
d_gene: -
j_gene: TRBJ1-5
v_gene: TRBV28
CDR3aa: CASSPGRRANQPQHF
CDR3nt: TGTGCCAGCAGTCCTGGACGGCGGGCCAATCAGCCCCAGCATTTT

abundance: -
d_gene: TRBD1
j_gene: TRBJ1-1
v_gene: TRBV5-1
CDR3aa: CASSLNGQGTEAFF
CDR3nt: TGCGCCAGCAGCCTGAACGGACAGGGCACTGAAGCTTTCTTT

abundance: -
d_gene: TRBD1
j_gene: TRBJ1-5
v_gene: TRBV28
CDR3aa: CASSFLDRDNQPQHF
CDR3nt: TGTGCCAGCAGTTTCCTCGACAGGGACAATCAGCCCCAGCATTTT

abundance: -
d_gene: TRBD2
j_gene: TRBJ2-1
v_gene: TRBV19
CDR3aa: CASSKRETYNEQFF
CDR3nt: TGTGCCAGTAGTAAGCGGGAAACATACAATGAGCAGTTCTTC

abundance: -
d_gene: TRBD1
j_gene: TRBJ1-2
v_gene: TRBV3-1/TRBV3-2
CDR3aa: CASSTGTGDYGYTF
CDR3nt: TGTGCCAGCAGCACCGGGACAGGGGACTATGGCTACACCTTC

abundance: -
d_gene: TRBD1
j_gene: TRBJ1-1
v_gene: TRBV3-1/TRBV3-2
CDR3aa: CASRDSGTGEGTEAFF
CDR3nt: TGTGCCAGCAGAGACTCCGGGACAGGGGAAGGGACTGAAGCTTTCTTT

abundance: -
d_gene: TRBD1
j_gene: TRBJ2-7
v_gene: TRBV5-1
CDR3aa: CASSMKGARDRATYEQYF
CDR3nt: TGCGCCAGCAGCATGAAAGGGGCGCGGGACAGGGCGACCTACGAGCAGTACTTC

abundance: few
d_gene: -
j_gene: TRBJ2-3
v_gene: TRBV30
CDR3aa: CAWSVSAGRSTQYF
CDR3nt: TGTGCCTGGAGTGTTTCGGCAGGGCGGAGTACGCAGTATTTT

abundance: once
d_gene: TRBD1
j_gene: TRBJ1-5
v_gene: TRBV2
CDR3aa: CASSAPGTGGNQPQHF
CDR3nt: TGTGCCAGCAGTGCCCCAGGGACAGGAGGGAATCAGCCCCAGCATTTT

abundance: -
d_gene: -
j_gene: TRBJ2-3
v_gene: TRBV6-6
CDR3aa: CASSYSQDTQYF
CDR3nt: TGTGCCAGCAGTTACAGTCAAGATACGCAGTATTTT

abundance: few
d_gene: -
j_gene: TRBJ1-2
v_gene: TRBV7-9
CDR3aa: CASSSRGSGYTF
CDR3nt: TGTGCCAGCAGCTCCAGGGGTTCTGGCTACACCTTC

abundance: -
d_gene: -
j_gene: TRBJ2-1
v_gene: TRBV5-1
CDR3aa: CASEAGLRGNEQFF
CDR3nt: TGCGCCAGTGAGGCGGGCCTTCGAGGCAATGAGCAGTTCTTC

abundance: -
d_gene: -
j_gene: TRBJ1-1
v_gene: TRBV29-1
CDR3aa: CSSETGTEDEAFF
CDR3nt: TGCAGCTCGGAAACAGGGACGGAGGACGAAGCTTTCTTT

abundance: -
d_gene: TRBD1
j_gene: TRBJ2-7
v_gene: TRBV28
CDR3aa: CASSFSGQVASSYEQYF
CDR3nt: TGTGCCAGCAGTTTTTCCGGACAGGTGGCGAGCTCCTACGAGCAGTACTTC

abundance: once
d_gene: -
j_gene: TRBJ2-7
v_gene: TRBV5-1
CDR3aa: CASSSGVEQYF
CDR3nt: TGCGCCAGCAGCTCCGGGGTCGAGCAGTACTTC

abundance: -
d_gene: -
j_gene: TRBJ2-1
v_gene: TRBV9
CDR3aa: CASSVGGGGISYEQFF
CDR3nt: TGTGCCAGCAGCGTAGGGGGCGGCGGGATCTCCTATGAGCAGTTCTTC

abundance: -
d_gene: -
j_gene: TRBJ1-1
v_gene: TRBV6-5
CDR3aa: CASRVSNTEAFF
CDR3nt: TGTGCCAGCAGGGTCAGCAACACTGAAGCTTTCTTT

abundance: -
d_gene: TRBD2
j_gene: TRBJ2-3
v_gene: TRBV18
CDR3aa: CASSPREQQDTQYF
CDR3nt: TGTGCCAGCTCACCGCGGGAGCAACAAGATACGCAGTATTTT

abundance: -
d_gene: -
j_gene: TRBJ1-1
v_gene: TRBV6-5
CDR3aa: CASTYSTASNTEAFF
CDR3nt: TGTGCCAGCACTTATTCGACGGCTAGCAACACTGAAGCTTTCTTT

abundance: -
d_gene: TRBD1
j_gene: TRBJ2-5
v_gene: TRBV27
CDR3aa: CASSPGQGQETQYF
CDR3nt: TGTGCCAGCAGTCCAGGACAGGGGCAAGAGACCCAGTACTTC

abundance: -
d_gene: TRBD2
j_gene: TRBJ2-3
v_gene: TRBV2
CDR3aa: CASTRMGLAPDTQYF
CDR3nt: TGTGCCAGCACCCGAATGGGACTAGCGCCAGATACGCAGTATTTT

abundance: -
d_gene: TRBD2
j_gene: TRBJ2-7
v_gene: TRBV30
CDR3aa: CAWTPSGRSLQYF
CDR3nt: TGTGCCTGGACCCCTAGCGGGAGAAGTTTGCAGTACTTC

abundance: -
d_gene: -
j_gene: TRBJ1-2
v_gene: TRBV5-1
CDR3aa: CASSPLGYGYTF
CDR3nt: TGCGCCAGCAGCCCACTAGGGTATGGCTACACCTTC

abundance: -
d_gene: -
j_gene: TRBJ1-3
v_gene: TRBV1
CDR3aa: CTSSQGTGSSGNTIYF
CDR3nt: TGCACCAGCAGCCAAGGGACAGGGAGCTCTGGAAACACCATATATTTT

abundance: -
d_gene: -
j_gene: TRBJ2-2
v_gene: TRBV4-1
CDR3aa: CASSQVWVTVTGELFF
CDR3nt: TGCGCCAGCAGCCAAGTCTGGGTGACAGTCACCGGGGAGCTGTTTTTT

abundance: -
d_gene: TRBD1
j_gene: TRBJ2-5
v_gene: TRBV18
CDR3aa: CASSPRGLETQYF
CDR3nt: TGTGCCAGCTCACCCAGGGGGTTGGAGACCCAGTACTTC

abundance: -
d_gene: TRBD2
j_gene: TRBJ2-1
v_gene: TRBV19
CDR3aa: CASNAGGPYNEQFF
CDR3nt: TGTGCCAGTAACGCGGGGGGACCCTACAATGAGCAGTTCTTC

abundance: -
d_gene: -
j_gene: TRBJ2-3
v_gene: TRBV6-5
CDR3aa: CASSSRGDTQYF
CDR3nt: TGTGCCAGCAGTTCCCGGGGGGATACGCAGTATTTT

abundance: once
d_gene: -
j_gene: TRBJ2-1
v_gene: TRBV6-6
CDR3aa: CASSYPSLEQFF
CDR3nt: TGTGCCAGCAGTTACCCCAGTTTGGAGCAGTTCTTC

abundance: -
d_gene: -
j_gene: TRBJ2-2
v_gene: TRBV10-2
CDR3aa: CASKVATGGGELFF
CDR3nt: TGCGCCAGCAAGGTTGCTACAGGAGGGGGGGAGCTGTTTTTT

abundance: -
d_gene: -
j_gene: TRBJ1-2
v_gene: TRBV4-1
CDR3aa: CASSQDGSNYGYTF
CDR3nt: TGCGCCAGCAGCCAAGATGGGAGTAACTATGGCTACACCTTC